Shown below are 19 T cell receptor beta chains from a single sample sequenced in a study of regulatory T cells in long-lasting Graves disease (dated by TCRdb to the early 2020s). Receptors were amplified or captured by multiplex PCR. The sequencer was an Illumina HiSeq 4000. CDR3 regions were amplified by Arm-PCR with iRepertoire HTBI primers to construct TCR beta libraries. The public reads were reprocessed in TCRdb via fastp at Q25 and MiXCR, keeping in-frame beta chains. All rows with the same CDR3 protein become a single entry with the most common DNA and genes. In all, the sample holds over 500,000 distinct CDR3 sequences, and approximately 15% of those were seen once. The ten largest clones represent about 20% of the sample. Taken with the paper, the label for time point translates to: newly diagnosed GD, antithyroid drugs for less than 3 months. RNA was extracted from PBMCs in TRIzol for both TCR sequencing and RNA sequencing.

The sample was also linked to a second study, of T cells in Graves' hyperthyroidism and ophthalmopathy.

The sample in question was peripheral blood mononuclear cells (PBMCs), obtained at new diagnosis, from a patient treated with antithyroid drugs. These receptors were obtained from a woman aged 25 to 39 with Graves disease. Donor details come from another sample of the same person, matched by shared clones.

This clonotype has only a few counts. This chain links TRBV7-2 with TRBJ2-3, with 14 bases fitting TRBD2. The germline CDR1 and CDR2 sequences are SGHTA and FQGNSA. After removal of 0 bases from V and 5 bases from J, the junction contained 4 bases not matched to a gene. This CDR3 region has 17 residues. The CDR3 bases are TGTGCCAGCAGCTTAGCGTGGGGGACTAGCGGGAGAGATACGCAGTATTTT. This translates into CASSLAWGTSGRDTQYF. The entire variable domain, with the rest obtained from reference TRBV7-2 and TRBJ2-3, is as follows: GAGVSQSPSNKVTEKGKDVELRCDPISGHTALYWYRQSLGQGLEFLIYFQGNSAPDKSGLPSDRFSAERTGGSVSTLTIQRTQQEDSAVYLCASSLAWGTSGRDTQYFGPGTRLTVL.

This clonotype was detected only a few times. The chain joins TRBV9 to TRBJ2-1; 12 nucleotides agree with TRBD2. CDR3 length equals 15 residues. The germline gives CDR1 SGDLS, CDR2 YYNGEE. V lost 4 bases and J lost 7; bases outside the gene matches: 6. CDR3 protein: CASSIRLAGVNEQFF. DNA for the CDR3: TGTGCCAGCAGCATCCGACTAGCGGGGGTAAATGAGCAGTTCTTC.

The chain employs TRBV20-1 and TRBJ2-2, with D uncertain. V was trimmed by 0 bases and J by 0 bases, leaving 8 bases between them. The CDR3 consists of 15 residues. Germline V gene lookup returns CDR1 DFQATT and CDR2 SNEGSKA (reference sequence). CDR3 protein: CSARESATNTGELFF. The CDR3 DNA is TGCAGTGCTAGAGAATCTGCTACGAACACCGGGGAGCTGTTTTTT.

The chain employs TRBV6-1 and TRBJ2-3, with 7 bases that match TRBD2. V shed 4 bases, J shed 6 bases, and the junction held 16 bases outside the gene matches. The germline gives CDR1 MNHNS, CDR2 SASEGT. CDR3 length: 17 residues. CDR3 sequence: CASSARPGGRPTDTQYF. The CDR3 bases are TGTGCCAGCAGTGCAAGACCGGGCGGGAGACCCACGGATACGCAGTATTTT.

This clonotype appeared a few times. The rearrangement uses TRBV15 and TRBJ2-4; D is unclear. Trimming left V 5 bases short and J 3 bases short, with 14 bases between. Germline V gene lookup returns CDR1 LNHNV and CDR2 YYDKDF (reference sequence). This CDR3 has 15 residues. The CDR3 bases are TGTGCCACCAGCCTCACTTTTGGTGTCAAAAACATTCAGTACTTC. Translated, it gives CATSLTFGVKNIQYF. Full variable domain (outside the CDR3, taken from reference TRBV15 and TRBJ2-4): DAMVIQNPRYQVTQFGKPVTLSCSQTLNHNVMYWYQQKSSQAPKLLFHYYDKDFNNEADTPDNFQSRRPNTSFCFLDIRSPGLGDTAMYLCATSLTFGVKNIQYFGAGTRLSVL.

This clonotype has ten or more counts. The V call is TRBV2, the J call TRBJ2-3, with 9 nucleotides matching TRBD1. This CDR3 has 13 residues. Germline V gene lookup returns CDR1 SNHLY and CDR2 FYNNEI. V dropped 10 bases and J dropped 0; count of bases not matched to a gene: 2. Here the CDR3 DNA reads TGTGCCATAGGGACAGGGAGCACAGATACGCAGTATTTT. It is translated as CAIGTGSTDTQYF.

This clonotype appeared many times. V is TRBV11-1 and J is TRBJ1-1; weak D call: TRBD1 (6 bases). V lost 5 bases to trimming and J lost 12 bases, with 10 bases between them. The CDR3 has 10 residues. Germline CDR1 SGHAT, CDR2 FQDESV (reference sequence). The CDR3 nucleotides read TGTGCCAGCAGCCGACAGGAGACTTTCTTT. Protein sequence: CASSRQETFF.

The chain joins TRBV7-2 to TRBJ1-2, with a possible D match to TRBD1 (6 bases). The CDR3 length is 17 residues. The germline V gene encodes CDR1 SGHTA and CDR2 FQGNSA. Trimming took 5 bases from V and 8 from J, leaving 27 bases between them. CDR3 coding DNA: TGTGCCAGCAGCGCCAACCCCCAGGGGTTAGCTATTAAGGGCTACACCTTC. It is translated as CASSANPQGLAIKGYTF.

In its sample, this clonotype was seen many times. The CDR3 spells CASSLGPGTYEQYF. CDR3 in DNA: TGTGCCAGCAGCTTAGGTCCAGGAACCTACGAGCAGTACTTC. The V and J genes are TRBV7-6 and TRBJ2-7; D is unresolved. Trimming removed 1 base from V and 2 bases from J, with 9 bases in between. Germline values: CDR1 SGHVS, CDR2 FNYEAQ. This CDR3 comprises 14 residues.

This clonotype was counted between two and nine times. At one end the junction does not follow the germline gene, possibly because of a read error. CDR3 coding DNA: TGTGCCTGTAGCGACGGTTCTGGGGCCAACGTCCTGACTTTC. Translation: CACSDGSGANVLTF. The V call is TRBV19, the J call TRBJ2-6, with TRBD2 as a possible D gene (5 bases). Germline CDR1 reads LNHDA; CDR2 reads SQIVND (reference sequence). CDR3 length equals 14 residues.

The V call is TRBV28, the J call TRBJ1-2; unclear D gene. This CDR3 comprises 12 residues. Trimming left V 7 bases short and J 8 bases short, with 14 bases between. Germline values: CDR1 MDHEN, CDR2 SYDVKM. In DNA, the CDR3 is TGTGCCAGCAAGCAGGCCCGAGGGGGCTACACCTTC. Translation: CASKQARGGYTF.

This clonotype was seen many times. The CDR3 is CASSYRGLAGGARIYNEQFF. The DNA of the CDR3 is TGTGCCAGCAGTTACAGGGGACTAGCGGGAGGGGCTAGGATTTACAATGAGCAGTTCTTC. The genes are TRBV12-3 or TRBV12-4 and TRBJ2-1, with 16 bases identical to TRBD2. Trimming at V came to 4 bases and at J to 4 bases, leaving 13 bases not matched to a gene. This CDR3 comprises 20 residues.

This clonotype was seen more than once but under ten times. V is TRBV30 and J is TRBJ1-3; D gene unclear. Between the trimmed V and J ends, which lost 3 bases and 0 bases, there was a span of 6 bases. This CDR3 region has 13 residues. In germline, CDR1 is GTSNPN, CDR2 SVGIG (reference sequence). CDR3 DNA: TGTGCCTGGAGCCTAGACTCTGGAAACACCATATATTTT. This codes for CAWSLDSGNTIYF.

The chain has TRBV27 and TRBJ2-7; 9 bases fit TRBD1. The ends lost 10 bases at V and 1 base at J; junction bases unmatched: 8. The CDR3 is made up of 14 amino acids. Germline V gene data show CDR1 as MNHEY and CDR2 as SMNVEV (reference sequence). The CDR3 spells CATSEDRGSYEQYF. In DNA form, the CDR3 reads TGTGCCACCTCCGAGGACAGGGGTTCCTACGAGCAGTACTTC.

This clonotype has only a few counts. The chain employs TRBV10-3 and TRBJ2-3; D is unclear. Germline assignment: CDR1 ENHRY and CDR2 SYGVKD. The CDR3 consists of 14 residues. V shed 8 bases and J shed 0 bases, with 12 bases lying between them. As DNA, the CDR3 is TGTGCCATCGCCAGCGTCGGAAGCACAGATACGCAGTATTTT. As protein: CAIASVGSTDTQYF.

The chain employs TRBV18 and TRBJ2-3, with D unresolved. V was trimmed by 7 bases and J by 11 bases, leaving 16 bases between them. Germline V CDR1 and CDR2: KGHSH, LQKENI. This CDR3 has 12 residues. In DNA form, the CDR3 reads TGTGCCAGCTGGGGTGCAGCGATCGGGCAGTATTTT. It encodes CASWGAAIGQYF.

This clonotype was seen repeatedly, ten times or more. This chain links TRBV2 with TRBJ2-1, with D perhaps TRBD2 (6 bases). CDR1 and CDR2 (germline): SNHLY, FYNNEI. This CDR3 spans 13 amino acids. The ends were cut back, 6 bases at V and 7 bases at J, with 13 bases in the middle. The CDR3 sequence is CASRREIFNEQFF. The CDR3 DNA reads TGTGCCAGCAGGCGGGAAATTTTTAATGAGCAGTTCTTC.

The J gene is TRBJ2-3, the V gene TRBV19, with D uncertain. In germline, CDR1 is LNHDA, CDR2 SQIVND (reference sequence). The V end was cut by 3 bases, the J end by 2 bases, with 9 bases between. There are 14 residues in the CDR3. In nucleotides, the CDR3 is TGTGCCAGTAGTATTCTACTAAACACAGATACGCAGTATTTT. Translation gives CASSILLNTDTQYF.

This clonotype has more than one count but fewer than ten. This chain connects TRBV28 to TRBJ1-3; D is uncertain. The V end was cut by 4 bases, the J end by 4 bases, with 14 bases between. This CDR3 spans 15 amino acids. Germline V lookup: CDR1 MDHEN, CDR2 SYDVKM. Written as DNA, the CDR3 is TGTGCCAGCAGTTATCGATTGGCTGCGGGAAACACCATATATTTT. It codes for CASSYRLAAGNTIYF.